The 17 T cell receptor beta chains below all came from one sample that was sequenced in a study of blood T cell repertoires in COVID-19. Clones were read by immunoSEQ multiplex PCR, and TCRdb kept only the in-frame ones, dropping some. This sample has some 26,000 clones, with 81% found just once. Source material: peripheral blood. All receptors derive from a man aged 45-65 years with active or convalescent COVID-19.

J is TRBJ1-5 and V is TRBV28, with D possibly matching TRBD1 (6 bases). In germline, CDR1 is MDHEN, CDR2 SYDVKM. Trimming took off 1 base at V and 0 bases at J, with 31 bases between the two ends. This CDR3 contains 23 residues. The DNA for the CDR3 is TGTGCCAGCAGTTTATATGGGGATCCACGGGGGGCCTTTAAGTTTTATAGCAATCAGCCCCAGCATTTT. Residues: CASSLYGDPRGAFKFYSNQPQHF.

The rearrangement links TRBV7-6 to TRBJ1-4, with 9 bases that match TRBD1. This CDR3 is built from 15 residues. From germline, CDR1 is SGHVS and CDR2 FNYEAQ. V shed 5 bases and J 7 bases; nucleotides not matched to a gene: 8. The DNA for the CDR3 is TGTGCCAGCAGCCTGGGACAGGGATGGAGTGAAAAACTGTTTTTT. It codes for CASSLGQGWSEKLFF. Variable domain in full (rest from reference TRBV7-6 and TRBJ1-4): GAGVSQSPRYKVTKRGQDVALRCDPISGHVSLYWYRQALGQGPEFLTYFNYEAQQDKSGLPNDRFSAERPEGSISTLTIQRTEQRDSAMYRCASSLGQGWSEKLFFGSGTQLSVL.

This clone was observed a handful of times. The V and J genes are TRBV6-5 and TRBJ1-4, with TRBD1 identical over 10 bases. Germline CDR1 reads MNHEY; CDR2 reads SVGAGI. The CDR3 has 13 amino acids. With V trimmed by 10 bases and J by 7 bases, 6 bases remained unmatched. The chain's CDR3 is CATSTGGVEKLFF. CDR3 nucleotide sequence: TGTGCCACGTCGACAGGGGGCGTTGAAAAACTGTTTTTT.

The rearrangement links TRBV3-1 (or the pseudogene TRBV3-2) to TRBJ2-6; D may be TRBD1 (5 bases). V lost 1 base and J lost 1, with 11 bases in between. The CDR3 totals 17 residues. CDR1 is LGHDT and CDR2 is YNNKEL in the germline V gene (reference sequence). CDR3 loop: CASSQGGRFSGANVLTF. CDR3 bases: TGTGCCAGCAGCCAAGGGGGCAGGTTTTCTGGGGCCAACGTCCTGACTTTC.

In this sample, this clone turned up a few times. The sample holds other DNA sequences that translate to the same CDR3. V is TRBV19 and J is TRBJ1-1, with 8 bases identical to TRBD1. CDR1 is LNHDA, CDR2 SQIVND, per germline (reference sequence). The CDR3 has 14 amino acids. The V gene end was trimmed by 6 bases and the J gene end by 3 bases; junction bases not matched to a gene: 6. CDR3 DNA sequence: TGTGCCAGTAGGCCAGGGGGCGCGGACACTGAAGCTTTCTTT. This gives the protein CASRPGGADTEAFF. Using reference TRBV19 and TRBJ1-1 for the parts outside the CDR3, the full variable domain is DGGITQSPKYLFRKEGQNVTLSCEQNLNHDAMYWYRQDPGQGLRLIYYSQIVNDFQKGDIAEGYSVSREKKESFPLTVTSAQKNPTAFYLCASRPGGADTEAFFGQGTRLTVV.

The chain combines TRBV10-2 with TRBJ2-1, with 10 bases matching TRBD2. The V gene's germline CDR1 is WSHSY and CDR2 SAAADI. The CDR3 loop spans 18 amino acids. V lost 0 bases, J lost 7 bases, and 12 bases stayed unmatched. The CDR3 DNA follows: TGCGCCAGCAGTGAGTCCGGGATTTTAACTAGCGGGATGAATGAGCAGTTCTTC. Its translation is CASSESGILTSGMNEQFF.

This clone was found a few times. The V call is TRBV12-3 or TRBV12-4, the J call TRBJ1-1; 8 positions match TRBD1. J lost 11 bases, V lost 6 bases, and 5 bases had no gene match. This CDR3 contains 11 residues. The CDR3 nucleotides are TGTGCCAGCAGACTGACAGGGGTCGCTTTCTTT. It yields the protein CASRLTGVAFF.

The rearrangement links TRBV28 to TRBJ1-2, with D maybe TRBD1 (6 bases). V gave up 4 bases and J gave up 6 bases, with 12 bases separating them. The germline gives CDR1 MDHEN, CDR2 SYDVKM. The CDR3 consists of 13 residues. The CDR3: CASSYRGGNGYTF. DNA for the CDR3: TGTGCCAGCAGTTATAGGGGGGGGAATGGCTACACCTTC.

The chain is built from TRBV30 and TRBJ1-2; the D gene is possibly TRBD1 (6 bases). The CDR3 length is 14 residues. The germline V gene encodes CDR1 GTSNPN and CDR2 SVGIG (reference sequence). Deletions cut 3 bases from V and 7 bases from J, with 18 bases between. The DNA for the CDR3 is TGTGCCTGGAGAGCAGGGGTTGGAGGTTTTGGCTACACCTTC. This sequence encodes CAWRAGVGGFGYTF. Full variable domain (remainder filled in from reference TRBV30 and TRBJ1-2): SQTIHQWPATLVQPVGSPLSLECTVEGTSNPNLYWYRQAAGRGLQLLFYSVGIGQISSEVPQNLSASRPQDRQFILSSKKLLLSDSGFYLCAWRAGVGGFGYTFGSGTRLTVV.

The V and J genes are TRBV29-1 and TRBJ1-6; maybe TRBD1 (6 bases). The length of the CDR3 is 14 residues. V lost 4 bases to trimming and J lost 7 bases, with 14 bases between them. Germline V gene lookup returns CDR1 SQVTM and CDR2 ANQGSEA. This CDR3 is CSVGLDRRNSPLHF. DNA for the CDR3: TGCAGCGTTGGGCTCGACAGGAGAAATTCACCCCTCCACTTT.

The chain uses TRBV5-8 and TRBJ1-2, with 7 bases that match TRBD1. The V gene end was trimmed by 7 bases and the J gene end by 6 bases; junction bases not matched to a gene: 9. Per germline, CDR1 SGHTS and CDR2 YDEGEE. This CDR3 is 13 amino acids long. CDR3 sequence reads: CASQRGQADGYTF. The DNA of the CDR3 is TGTGCCAGCCAAAGAGGACAGGCGGATGGCTACACCTTC.

The table lists this clone with a few counts. The V call is TRBV25-1, the J call TRBJ2-1; 9 bases map to TRBD2. The length of the CDR3 is 13 residues. Looked up from germline, CDR1 is MGHDK and CDR2 is SYGVNS. Trimming cost V 7 bases and J 4 bases; bases outside gene matches: 2. The CDR3 loop reads CASTLAGYNEQFF. As DNA, the CDR3 is TGTGCCAGCACCCTAGCGGGGTACAATGAGCAGTTCTTC. The full variable domain, its missing parts supplied by reference TRBV25-1 and TRBJ2-1, is EADIYQTPRYLVIGTGKKITLECSQTMGHDKMYWYQQDPGMELHLIHYSYGVNSTEKGDLSSESTVSRIRTEHFPLTLESARPSHTSQYLCASTLAGYNEQFFGPGTRLTVL.

This clone was seen a single time. The chain combines TRBV5-1 with TRBJ2-5; 10 bases are a match to TRBD2. Germline CDR1 SGHRS, CDR2 YFSETQ. V shed 4 bases and J 5 bases; nucleotides not matched to a gene: 17. The CDR3 is made up of 18 amino acids. The CDR3 sequence: CASSPTVAGGFSSETQYF. The CDR3 DNA reads TGCGCCAGCAGCCCCACAGTAGCGGGGGGCTTTTCAAGTGAGACCCAGTACTTC.

V and J are TRBV6-5 and TRBJ2-5, with 10 bases identical to TRBD2. The J segment lost 2 bases and the V segment lost 7 bases, leaving 1 base of the junction unmatched. The CDR3 loop spans 13 amino acids. Looked up from germline, CDR1 is MNHEY and CDR2 is SVGAGI. As DNA, the CDR3 is TGTGCCAGCAAGCGGGGGGGGCAAGAGACCCAGTACTTC. This encodes CASKRGGQETQYF.

V is TRBV27 and J is TRBJ2-7; 9 bases fit TRBD1. The ends lost 4 bases at V and 3 bases at J; junction bases unmatched: 1. Germline V gene lookup returns CDR1 MNHEY and CDR2 SMNVEV (reference sequence). The CDR3 spans 13 residues. CDR3 protein: CASSSGQGYEQYF. In DNA, the CDR3 is TGTGCCAGCAGTTCGGGACAGGGCTACGAGCAGTACTTC.

V usage is TRBV7-9 and J usage is TRBJ2-7, with 11 positions matching TRBD1. This CDR3 comprises 16 residues. In germline, CDR1 is SEHNR, CDR2 FQNEAQ (reference sequence). V was pared by 4 bases and J by 2 bases, with 7 bases of the junction left unmatched. The CDR3 reads CASSSAPGQGAYEQYF. The CDR3 DNA sequence: TGTGCCAGCAGCTCAGCCCCGGGACAGGGGGCCTACGAGCAGTACTTC.

This clone was picked up a small number of times. V is TRBV7-6 and J is TRBJ2-7, with D hard to call. V was clipped by 5 bases and J by 4 bases, with 12 bases between them. Germline values: CDR1 SGHVS, CDR2 FNYEAQ. The length of the CDR3 is 13 residues. CDR3 amino acids: CASSPTVGYEQYF. The CDR3 coding sequence is TGTGCCAGCAGCCCGACCGTCGGGTACGAGCAGTACTTC.